These T cell receptor beta chains were read from a single sample in a study of a mutant IDH1 vaccine in newly diagnosed glioma. Clones were read by immunoSEQ multiplex PCR, and TCRdb kept only the in-frame ones, dropping some. The table lists about 64,000 clones, roughly four fifths of them singletons, with 4.7% in the top ten. For these TCRs, the target antigens are not known. Here the sequenced sample was PBMCs, taken from a glioma patient whose treatment included an IDH1 peptide vaccine. Every receptor here comes from a man aged 50-60 years with glioma. Both conserved end residues are part of each CDR3. The order of the fields is clone size, V gene, J gene, D gene, CDR3 protein, CDR3 DNA. The D gene is left open where the match is weak. Some rows mark clone size as missing; the rest say once, few, many or name a class of expanded clone.

>once|TRBV5-8|TRBJ2-1|.
CASSLGGWVYNEQFF
TGTGCCAGCAGCTTAGGAGGGTGGGTCTACAATGAGCAGTTCTTC
>.|TRBV27|TRBJ2-7|.
CASSYEQYF
TGTGCCAGCAGCTACGAGCAGTACTTC
>.|TRBV19|TRBJ1-5|TRBD1
CASAGTGFNQPQHF
TGTGCCAGCGCGGGGACAGGGTTCAATCAGCCCCAGCATTTT
>.|TRBV30|TRBJ1-2|TRBD1
CACRTGRDGYTF
TGTGCCTGCAGGACAGGGAGGGATGGCTACACCTTC
>.|TRBV7-9|TRBJ1-4|.
CASSLGRQVLNEKLFF
TGTGCCAGCAGCTTAGGCCGACAGGTACTTAATGAAAAACTGTTTTTT
>.|TRBV6-5|TRBJ2-2|TRBD2
CASASGGAGTGELFF
TGTGCCAGCGCGAGCGGGGGGGCGGGCACCGGGGAGCTGTTTTTT
>.|TRBV6-5|TRBJ1-6|.
CASSRGGKGNSPLHF
TGTGCCAGCAGCCGAGGCGGGAAGGGAAATTCACCCCTCCACTTT
>.|TRBV2|TRBJ1-6|TRBD1
CASSEEGALGPLHF
TGTGCCAGCAGTGAAGAGGGGGCCTTAGGGCCCCTCCACTTT
>.|TRBV29-1|TRBJ1-1|.
CSVRREVNTEAFF
TGCAGCGTCCGCCGGGAGGTGAACACTGAAGCTTTCTTT
>.|TRBV5-1|TRBJ2-1|TRBD2
CASSLASGGRYNEQFF
TGCGCCAGCAGCTTGGCTAGCGGGGGCCGTTACAATGAGCAGTTCTTC
>.|TRBV19|TRBJ1-1|TRBD1
CASKTGVNTEAFF
TGTGCCAGTAAAACAGGGGTGAACACTGAAGCTTTCTTT
>.|TRBV19|TRBJ1-4|.
CASRAGGTSNEKLFF
TGTGCCAGTAGAGCAGGCGGCACGTCTAATGAAAAACTGTTTTTT
>.|TRBV7-2|TRBJ2-7|TRBD1
CASSLASGTGVYEQYF
TGTGCCAGCAGCTTAGCTTCCGGGACAGGGGTCTACGAGCAGTACTTC
>.|TRBV11-1|TRBJ2-2|.
CASSLSVATGELFF
TGTGCCAGCAGCTTATCGGTCGCAACCGGGGAGCTGTTTTTT
>few|TRBV5-5|TRBJ2-7|.
CASSLAGAPYEQYF
TGTGCCAGCAGCTTGGCAGGGGCACCCTACGAGCAGTACTTC
>.|TRBV10-3|TRBJ2-6|.
CAIGPGLHSGANVLTF
TGTGCCATCGGCCCGGGACTTCACTCTGGGGCCAACGTCCTGACTTTC
>.|TRBV7-2|TRBJ1-2|.
CASSSGHWDGYTF
TGTGCCAGCAGCTCTGGACACTGGGATGGCTACACCTTC
>.|TRBV14|TRBJ2-1|.
CASSPTRVRANEQFF
TGTGCCAGCAGCCCGACCCGGGTCAGGGCCAATGAGCAGTTCTTC
>.|TRBV19|TRBJ1-5|TRBD1
CATSTTGALNQPQHF
TGTGCCACCTCGACGACAGGGGCCCTCAATCAGCCCCAGCATTTT
>.|TRBV5-5|TRBJ2-5|.
CASSLEAGRQETQYF
TGTGCCAGCAGCTTGGAGGCGGGGAGGCAAGAGACCCAGTACTTC
>few|TRBV5-1|TRBJ2-2|TRBD1
CASSLGDRAGELFF
TGCGCCAGCAGCTTGGGCGACAGGGCCGGGGAGCTGTTTTTT
>.|TRBV7-6|TRBJ2-3|.
CASSQGGSMGSDTQYF
TGTGCCAGCAGCCAAGGTGGGAGTATGGGGTCAGATACGCAGTATTTT
>.|TRBV4-2|TRBJ2-1|.
CASSQVRLNYNEQFF
TGTGCCAGCAGCCAAGTGAGGCTAAACTACAATGAGCAGTTCTTC
>.|TRBV7-2|TRBJ1-1|TRBD1
CASSLVILTGGNTEAFF
TGTGCCAGCAGCTTAGTCATTTTAACAGGGGGGAACACTGAAGCTTTCTTT
>.|TRBV6-4|TRBJ2-7|.
CASLPYEQYF
TGTGCCAGCCTCCCCTACGAGCAGTACTTC
>once|TRBV5-1|TRBJ1-2|TRBD1
CASSPGTASSNYGYTF
TGCGCCAGCAGCCCGGGGACAGCCAGTTCCAACTATGGCTACACCTTC
>.|TRBV7-9|TRBJ1-6|TRBD1
CASSSQGEFNSPLHF
TGTGCCAGCAGCAGTCAGGGGGAATTTAATTCACCCCTCCACTTT
>.|TRBV5-4|TRBJ2-5|TRBD1
CASSLAPGQQETQYF
TGTGCCAGCAGCTTGGCGCCGGGACAGCAAGAGACCCAGTACTTC
>few|TRBV30|TRBJ1-5|.
CAWSRGVTGGSQPQHF
TGTGCCTGGAGCCGAGGCGTAACGGGGGGTAGTCAGCCCCAGCATTTT
>.|TRBV6-5|TRBJ1-1|TRBD1
CASSYKTGGNTEAFF
TGTGCCAGCAGTTACAAGACAGGGGGTAACACTGAAGCTTTCTTT
>.|TRBV7-2|TRBJ2-1|TRBD1
CASSDYRGSNNEQFF
TGTGCCAGCAGCGATTACAGGGGGAGTAACAATGAGCAGTTCTTC
>.|TRBV6-5|TRBJ2-1|.
CASLGPVDNEQFF
TGTGCCAGCCTGGGCCCCGTAGACAATGAGCAGTTCTTC
>once|TRBV14|TRBJ2-1|.
CASSSRLFPGDEQFF
TGTGCCAGCAGCTCCCGACTCTTCCCGGGGGATGAGCAGTTCTTC
>.|TRBV7-9|TRBJ2-3|TRBD2
CASSLSGTKDTQYF
TGTGCCAGCAGCTTGAGCGGGACGAAAGATACGCAGTATTTT
>.|TRBV30|TRBJ1-1|.
CAWSVRETGPQAFF
TGTGCCTGGAGTGTACGCGAAACGGGGCCACAAGCTTTCTTT
>once|TRBV18|TRBJ1-1|.
CASSPSGGSTEAFF
TGTGCCAGCTCACCTAGCGGGGGCAGCACTGAAGCTTTCTTT
>.|TRBV30|TRBJ2-7|.
CAWNIQVSYEQYF
TGTGCCTGGAACATACAGGTCTCCTACGAGCAGTACTTC
>few|TRBV9|TRBJ1-6|TRBD1
CASSRDRENSPLHF
TGTGCCAGCAGCCGGGACAGAGAAAATTCACCCCTCCACTTT
>few|TRBV6-5|TRBJ2-1|.
CASSFGRGIQFF
TGTGCCAGCAGCTTCGGACGGGGTATACAGTTCTTC
>few|TRBV2|TRBJ1-2|.
CASSDGGADPGGYTF
TGTGCCAGCAGTGATGGGGGGGCAGACCCTGGGGGCTACACCTTC
>.|TRBV15|TRBJ1-5|TRBD1
CATSGQGGPQHF
TGTGCCACCAGCGGACAGGGTGGGCCCCAGCATTTT
>.|TRBV7-2|TRBJ2-5|.
CASSLPQETQYF
TGTGCCAGCAGCTTACCCCAAGAGACCCAGTACTTC
>.|TRBV7-9|TRBJ1-2|.
CASSHVQMGPRYGYTF
TGTGCCAGCAGCCACGTCCAGATGGGCCCACGATATGGCTACACCTTC
>.|TRBV6-6|TRBJ1-6|.
CASINRDNSPLHF
TGTGCCAGTATAAACAGAGATAATTCACCCCTCCACTTT
>.|TRBV10-3|TRBJ2-7|.
CAGGTETYEQYF
TGTGCCGGCGGCACGGAGACCTACGAGCAGTACTTC
>once|TRBV7-8|TRBJ1-1|.
CASSLAGGNTEAFF
TGTGCCAGCAGCTTGGCCGGAGGGAACACTGAAGCTTTCTTT
>.|TRBV18|TRBJ2-6|TRBD1
CASSPRTGSSGANVLTF
TGTGCCAGCTCACCGAGGACAGGGAGCTCTGGGGCCAACGTCCTGACTTTC
>few|TRBV30|TRBJ1-3|TRBD1
CAWSTGGAGNTIYF
TGTGCCTGGTCCACAGGGGGCGCCGGAAACACCATATATTTT
>.|TRBV14|TRBJ2-1|.
CASSPPLVSEQFF
TGTGCCAGCAGCCCACCTCTAGTGAGTGAGCAGTTCTTC
>.|TRBV25-1|TRBJ1-1|.
CASSEGRTEAFF
TGTGCCAGCAGTGAAGGTCGCACCGAAGCTTTCTTT
>.|TRBV6-5|TRBJ1-1|.
CASSRSGPEETEAFF
TGTGCCAGCAGTCGGTCCGGGCCAGAGGAAACTGAAGCTTTCTTT
>.|TRBV11-2|TRBJ2-7|TRBD1
CASSSETGALEQYF
TGTGCCAGCAGCTCGGAGACAGGGGCCCTCGAGCAGTACTTC
>.|TRBV5-8|TRBJ2-1|.
CASSLELGSHNEQFF
TGTGCCAGCAGCTTGGAGCTAGGGTCCCACAATGAGCAGTTCTTC
>.|TRBV15|TRBJ2-7|.
CATSRDIGHYEQYF
TGTGCCACCAGCAGAGATATCGGACACTACGAGCAGTACTTC